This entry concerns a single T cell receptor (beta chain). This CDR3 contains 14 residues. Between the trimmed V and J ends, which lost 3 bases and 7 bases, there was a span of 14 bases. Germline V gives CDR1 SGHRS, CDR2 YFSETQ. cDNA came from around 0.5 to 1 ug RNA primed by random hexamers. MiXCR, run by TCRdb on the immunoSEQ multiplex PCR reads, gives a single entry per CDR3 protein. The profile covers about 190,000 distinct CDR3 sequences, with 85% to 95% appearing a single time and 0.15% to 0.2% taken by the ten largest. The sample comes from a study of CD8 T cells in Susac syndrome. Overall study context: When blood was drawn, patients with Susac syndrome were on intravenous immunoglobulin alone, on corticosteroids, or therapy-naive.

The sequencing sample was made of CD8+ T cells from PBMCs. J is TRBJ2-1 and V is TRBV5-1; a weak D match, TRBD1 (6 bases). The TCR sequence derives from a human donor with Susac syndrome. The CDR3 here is CASSSEPQGNEQFF. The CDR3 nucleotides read TGCGCCAGCAGCTCGGAACCACAGGGAAATGAGCAGTTCTTC.